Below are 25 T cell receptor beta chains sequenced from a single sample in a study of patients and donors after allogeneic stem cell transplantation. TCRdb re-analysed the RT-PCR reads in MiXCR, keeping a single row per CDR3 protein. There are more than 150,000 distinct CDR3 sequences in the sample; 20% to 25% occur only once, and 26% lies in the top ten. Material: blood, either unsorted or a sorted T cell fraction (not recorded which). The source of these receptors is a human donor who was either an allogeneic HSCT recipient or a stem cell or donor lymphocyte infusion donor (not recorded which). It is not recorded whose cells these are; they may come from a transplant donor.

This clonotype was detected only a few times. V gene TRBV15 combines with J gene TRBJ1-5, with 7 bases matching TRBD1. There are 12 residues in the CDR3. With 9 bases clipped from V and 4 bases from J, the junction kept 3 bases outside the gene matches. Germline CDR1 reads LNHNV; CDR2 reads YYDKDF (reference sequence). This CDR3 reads CATRDSNQPQHF. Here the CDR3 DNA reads TGTGCCACACGGGACAGTAATCAGCCCCAGCATTTT.

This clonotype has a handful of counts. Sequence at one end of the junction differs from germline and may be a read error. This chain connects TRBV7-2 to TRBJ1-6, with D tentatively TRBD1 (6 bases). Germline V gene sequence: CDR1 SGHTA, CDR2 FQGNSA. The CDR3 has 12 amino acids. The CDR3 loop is CASSLLTGTLNF. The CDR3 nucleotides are TGTGCCAGCAGCTTATTGACAGGAACCCTCAACTTT.

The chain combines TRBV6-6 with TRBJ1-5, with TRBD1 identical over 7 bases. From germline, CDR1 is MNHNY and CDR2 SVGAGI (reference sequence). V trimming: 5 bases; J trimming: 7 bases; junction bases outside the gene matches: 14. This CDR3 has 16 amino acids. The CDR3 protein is CASSKPMTGPRQPQHF. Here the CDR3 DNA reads TGTGCCAGCAGTAAACCAATGACAGGGCCGCGGCAGCCCCAGCATTTT.

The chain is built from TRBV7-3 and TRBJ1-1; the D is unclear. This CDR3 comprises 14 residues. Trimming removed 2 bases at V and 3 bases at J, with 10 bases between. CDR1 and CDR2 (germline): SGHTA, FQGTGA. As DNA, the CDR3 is TGTGCCAGCAGCTTAGATCGTGATCACACTGAAGCTTTCTTT. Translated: CASSLDRDHTEAFF.

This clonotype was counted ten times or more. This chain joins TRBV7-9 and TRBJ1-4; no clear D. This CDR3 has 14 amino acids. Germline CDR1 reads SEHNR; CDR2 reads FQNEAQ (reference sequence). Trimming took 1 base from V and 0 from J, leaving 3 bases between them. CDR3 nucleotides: TGTGCCAGCAGCTTAGTAACAACTAATGAAAAACTGTTTTTT. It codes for CASSLVTTNEKLFF.

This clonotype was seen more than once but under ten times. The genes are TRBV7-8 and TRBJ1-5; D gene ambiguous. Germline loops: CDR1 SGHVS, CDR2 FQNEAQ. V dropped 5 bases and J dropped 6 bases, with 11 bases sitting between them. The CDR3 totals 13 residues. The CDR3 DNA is TGTGCCAGCAGCGCCCGGGAACGTCAGCCCCAGCATTTT. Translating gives CASSARERQPQHF.

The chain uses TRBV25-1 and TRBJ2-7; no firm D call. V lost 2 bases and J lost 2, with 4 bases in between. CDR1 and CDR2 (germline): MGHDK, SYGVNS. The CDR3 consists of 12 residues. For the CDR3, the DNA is TGTGCCAGCAGTGAAGGGACCTACGAGCAGTACTTC. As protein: CASSEGTYEQYF.

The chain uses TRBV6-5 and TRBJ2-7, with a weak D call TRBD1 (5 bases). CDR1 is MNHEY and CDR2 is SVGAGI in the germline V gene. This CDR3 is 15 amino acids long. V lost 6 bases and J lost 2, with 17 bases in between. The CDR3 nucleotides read TGTGCCAGCAGACGCGACGACAGCTCCCCCTACGAGCAGTACTTC. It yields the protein CASRRDDSSPYEQYF.

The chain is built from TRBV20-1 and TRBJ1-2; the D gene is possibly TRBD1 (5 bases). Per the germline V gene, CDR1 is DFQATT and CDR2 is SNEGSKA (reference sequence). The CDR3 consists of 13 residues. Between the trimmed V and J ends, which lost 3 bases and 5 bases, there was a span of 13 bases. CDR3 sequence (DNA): TGCAGTGCTAGTAACCGGGACGGATATGGCTACACCTTC. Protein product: CSASNRDGYGYTF.

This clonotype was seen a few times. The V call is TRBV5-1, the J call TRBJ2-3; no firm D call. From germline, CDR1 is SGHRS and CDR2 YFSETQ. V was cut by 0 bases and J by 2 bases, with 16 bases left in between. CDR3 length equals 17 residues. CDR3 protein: CASSLVLEPFHTDTQYF. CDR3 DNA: TGCGCCAGCAGCTTGGTTTTGGAGCCCTTTCACACAGATACGCAGTATTTT.

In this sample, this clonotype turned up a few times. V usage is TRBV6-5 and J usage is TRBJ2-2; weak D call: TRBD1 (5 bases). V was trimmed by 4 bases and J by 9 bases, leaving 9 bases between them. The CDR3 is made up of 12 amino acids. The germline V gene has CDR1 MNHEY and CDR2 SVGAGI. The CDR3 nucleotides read TGTGCCAGCAGTTTGACAGTTCGGGAGCTGTTTTTT. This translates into CASSLTVRELFF.

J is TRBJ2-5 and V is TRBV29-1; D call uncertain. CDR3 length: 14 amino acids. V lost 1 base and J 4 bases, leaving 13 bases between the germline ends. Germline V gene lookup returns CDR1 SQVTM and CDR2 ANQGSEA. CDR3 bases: TGCAGCGTTGAAGTTGGATCGGTTCTAGAGACCCAGTACTTC. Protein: CSVEVGSVLETQYF.

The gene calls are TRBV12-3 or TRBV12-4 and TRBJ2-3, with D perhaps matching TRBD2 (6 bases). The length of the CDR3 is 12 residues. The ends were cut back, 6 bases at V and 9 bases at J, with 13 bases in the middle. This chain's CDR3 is CASSLPGLTQYF. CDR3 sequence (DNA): TGTGCCAGCAGCCTCCCGGGACTGACGCAGTATTTT.

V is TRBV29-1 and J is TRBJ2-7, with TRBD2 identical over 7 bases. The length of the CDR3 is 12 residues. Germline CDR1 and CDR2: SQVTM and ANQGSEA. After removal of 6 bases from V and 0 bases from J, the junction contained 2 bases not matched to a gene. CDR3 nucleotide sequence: TGCAGCGTCCGGGACTACTCCTACGAGCAGTACTTC. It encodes CSVRDYSYEQYF.

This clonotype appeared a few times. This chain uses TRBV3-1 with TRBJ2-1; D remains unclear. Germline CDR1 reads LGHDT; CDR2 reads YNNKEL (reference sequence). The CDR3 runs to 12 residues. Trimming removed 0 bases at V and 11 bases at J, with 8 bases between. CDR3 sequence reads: CASSQDLGQQFF. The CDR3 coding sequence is TGTGCCAGCAGCCAAGATCTCGGACAGCAGTTCTTC.

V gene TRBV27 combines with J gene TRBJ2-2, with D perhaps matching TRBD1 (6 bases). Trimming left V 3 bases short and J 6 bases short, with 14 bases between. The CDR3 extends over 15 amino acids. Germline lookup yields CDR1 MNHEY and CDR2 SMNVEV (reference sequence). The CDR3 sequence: CASSFLDRTAGELFF. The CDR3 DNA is TGTGCCAGCAGTTTCCTAGACCGGACAGCCGGGGAGCTGTTTTTT.

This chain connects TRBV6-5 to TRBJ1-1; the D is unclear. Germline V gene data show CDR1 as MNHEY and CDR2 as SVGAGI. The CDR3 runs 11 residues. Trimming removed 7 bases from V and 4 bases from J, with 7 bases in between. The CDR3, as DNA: TGTGCCAGCATCCGGTCCACTGAAGCTTTCTTT. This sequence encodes CASIRSTEAFF.

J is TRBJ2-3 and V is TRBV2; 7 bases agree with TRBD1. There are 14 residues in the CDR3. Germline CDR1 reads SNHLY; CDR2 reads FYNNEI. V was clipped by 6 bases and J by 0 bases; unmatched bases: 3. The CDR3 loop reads CASRMTGSTDTQYF. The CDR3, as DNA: TGTGCCAGCAGGATGACAGGGAGCACAGATACGCAGTATTTT.

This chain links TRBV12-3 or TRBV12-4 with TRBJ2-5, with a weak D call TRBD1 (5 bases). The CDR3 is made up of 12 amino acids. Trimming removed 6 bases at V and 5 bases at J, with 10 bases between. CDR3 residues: CASSRKGETQYF. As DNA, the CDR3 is TGTGCCAGCAGCCGCAAGGGGGAGACCCAGTACTTC.

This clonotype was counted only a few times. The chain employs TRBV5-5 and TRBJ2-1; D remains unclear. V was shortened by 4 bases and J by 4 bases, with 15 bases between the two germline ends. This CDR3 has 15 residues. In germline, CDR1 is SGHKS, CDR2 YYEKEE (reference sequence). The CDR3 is CASSRTPLAYNEQFF. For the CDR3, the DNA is TGTGCCAGCAGCCGAACTCCCCTGGCTTACAATGAGCAGTTCTTC.

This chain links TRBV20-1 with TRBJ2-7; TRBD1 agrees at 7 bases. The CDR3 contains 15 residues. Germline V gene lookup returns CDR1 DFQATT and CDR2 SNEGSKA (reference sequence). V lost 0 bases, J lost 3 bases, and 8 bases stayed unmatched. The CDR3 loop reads CSARDARAGGYEQYF. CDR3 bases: TGCAGTGCTAGAGATGCGCGGGCAGGGGGCTACGAGCAGTACTTC.

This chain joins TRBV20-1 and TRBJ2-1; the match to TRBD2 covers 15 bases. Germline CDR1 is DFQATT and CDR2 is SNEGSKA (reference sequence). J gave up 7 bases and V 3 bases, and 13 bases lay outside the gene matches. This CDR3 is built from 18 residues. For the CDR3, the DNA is TGCAGTGCTAGTACGCCCGGGACTAGCGGGGGGCCCCTAAATGAGCAGTTCTTC. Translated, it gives CSASTPGTSGGPLNEQFF.

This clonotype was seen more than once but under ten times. The CDR3 DNA is TGCAGCGTTGACGTCGGACAGGGAAGCACTGAAGCTTTCTTT. Its protein is CSVDVGQGSTEAFF. The rearrangement uses TRBV29-1 and TRBJ1-1; 8 nucleotides line up with TRBD1. The CDR3 is 14 residues long. Germline lookup yields CDR1 SQVTM and CDR2 ANQGSEA. Trimming at V came to 3 bases and at J to 4 bases, leaving 7 bases not matched to a gene.

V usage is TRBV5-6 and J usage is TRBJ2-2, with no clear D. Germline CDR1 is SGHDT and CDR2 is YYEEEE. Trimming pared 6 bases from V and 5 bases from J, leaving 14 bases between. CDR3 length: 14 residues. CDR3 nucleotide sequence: TGTGCCAGCAATTCCGCGGTGGAAACCGGGGAGCTGTTTTTT. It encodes CASNSAVETGELFF.

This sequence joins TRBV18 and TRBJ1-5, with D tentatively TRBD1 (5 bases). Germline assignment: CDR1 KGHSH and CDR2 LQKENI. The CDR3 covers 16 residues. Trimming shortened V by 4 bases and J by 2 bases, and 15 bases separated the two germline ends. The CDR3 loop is CASSRAQANGNQPQHF. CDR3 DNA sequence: TGTGCCAGCTCACGAGCACAGGCAAACGGCAATCAGCCCCAGCATTTT. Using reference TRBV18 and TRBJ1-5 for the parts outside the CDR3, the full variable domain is NAGVMQNPRHLVRRRGQEARLRCSPMKGHSHVYWYRQLPEEGLKFMVYLQKENIIDESGMPKERFSAEFPKEGPSILRIQQVVRGDSAAYFCASSRAQANGNQPQHFGDGTRLSIL.